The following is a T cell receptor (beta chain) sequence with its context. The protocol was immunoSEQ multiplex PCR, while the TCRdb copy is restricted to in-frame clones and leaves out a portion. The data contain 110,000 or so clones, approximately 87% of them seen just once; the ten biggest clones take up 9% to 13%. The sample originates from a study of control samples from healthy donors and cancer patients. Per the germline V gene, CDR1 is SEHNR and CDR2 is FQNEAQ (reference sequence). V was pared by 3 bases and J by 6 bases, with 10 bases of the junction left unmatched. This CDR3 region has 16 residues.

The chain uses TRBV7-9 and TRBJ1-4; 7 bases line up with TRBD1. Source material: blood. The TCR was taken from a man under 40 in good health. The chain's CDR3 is CASSFPPGGRDEKLFF. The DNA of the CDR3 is TGTGCCAGCAGCTTCCCCCCAGGGGGGCGCGATGAAAAACTGTTTTTT.